This T cell receptor (beta chain) was sequenced for a study of preoperative IRX-2 immunotherapy in early breast cancer. CDR1 is SGHNT, CDR2 YENEEA, per germline. V trimming: 5 bases; J trimming: 5 bases; junction bases outside the gene matches: 12. This CDR3 is built from 16 residues. The sample's treatment: preoperative locoregional IRX-2 cytokine immunotherapy. Patients received preoperative, locoregional IRX-2 cytokine immunotherapy in a phase Ib study. The method was immunoSEQ multiplex PCR; TCRdb's version includes in-frame clones alone and lacks a portion of them. The sample has 20,000 to 30,000 clones; about four fifths are singletons.

The sequenced sample was lymph node tissue, obtained before IRX-2 immunotherapy. This receptor was taken from a human donor with breast cancer. This rearrangement joins TRBV11-3 to TRBJ1-3, with 7 bases fitting TRBD1. The CDR3 region has the DNA TGTGCCAGCAGCCGAGGACCGACAGGGAAGCGAAACACCATATATTTT. It encodes CASSRGPTGKRNTIYF.